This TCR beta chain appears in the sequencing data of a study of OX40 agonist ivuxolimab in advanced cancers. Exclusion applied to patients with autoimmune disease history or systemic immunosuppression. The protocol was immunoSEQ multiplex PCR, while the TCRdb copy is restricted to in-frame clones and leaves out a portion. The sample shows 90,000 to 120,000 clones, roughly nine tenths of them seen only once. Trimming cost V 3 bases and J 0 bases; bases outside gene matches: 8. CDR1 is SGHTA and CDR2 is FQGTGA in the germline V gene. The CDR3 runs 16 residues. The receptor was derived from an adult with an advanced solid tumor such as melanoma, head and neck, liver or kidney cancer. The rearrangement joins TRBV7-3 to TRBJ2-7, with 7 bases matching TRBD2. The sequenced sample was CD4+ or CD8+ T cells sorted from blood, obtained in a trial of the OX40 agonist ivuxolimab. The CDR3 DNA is TGTGCCAGCAGCTTCCGACCAGCGGGAAGCTCCTACGAGCAGTACTTC. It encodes CASSFRPAGSSYEQYF.